This T cell receptor (beta chain) was captured in a study of Tregs in tolerant kidney transplant recipients. At the level of the study: Recipients received nonmyeloablative bone marrow transplants from related graft donors, with transient mixed chimerism. The study's findings and limits: Nucleotide sequences could not be compared across some patients' samples due to primer changes. Tregs expanded with activated donor B cells seemed most donor-specific.

Clones were read by immunoSEQ multiplex PCR, and TCRdb kept only the in-frame ones, dropping some. The table lists roughly 50,000 clones. Note on this clone: The antigen remains undetermined. The read ends 3 residues shy of where the CDR3 ends; the end is completed using the germline J gene.

This CDR3 has 13 amino acids. CDR1 is SGHRS, CDR2 YFSETQ, per germline. The V end was cut by 2 bases, the J end by 5 bases, with 10 bases between. V gene TRBV5-1 combines with J gene TRBJ1-2; weak D call: TRBD1 (5 bases). The source is a human donor who received a combined kidney and bone marrow transplant. The sample in question was CD4+ T cells from blood, obtained before the transplant. The CDR3 loop is CASSFAGAYGYTF. The covered CDR3 bases are TGCGCCAGCAGCTTCGCTGGGGCTTATGGC.